This record covers a single T cell receptor (beta chain). Its antigen is not known. This specimen belongs to a study of T cell responses to AZD1222 COVID-19 vaccine. The V gene end was trimmed by 3 bases and the J gene end by 0 bases; junction bases not matched to a gene: 4. This CDR3 region has 14 residues. Germline-derived CDR1 and CDR2 are DFQATT and SNEGSKA (reference sequence). Points from the study as a whole: Among the donors, most were white British and more were female, and clonal diversity was possibly underestimated. Reportedly, nearly half of unique spike TCRs recognized epitopes outside B.1.351/B.1.1.7 mutations. Sampled repertoires all dated from after the peak T cell response.

Produced via immunoSEQ multiplex PCR; TCRdb's table is partial and in-frame only. The table records 14,000 or so clones, 84% of them present only once. Second-dose groups at about 4 or about 12 weeks were pooled. Sample: peripheral blood, taken 28 days after the second AZD1222 dose. The chain joins TRBV20-1 to TRBJ2-7, with TRBD2 identical over 8 bases. The receptor's source is an adult who received the AZD1222 COVID-19 vaccine. The CDR3 DNA reads as TGCAGTGCTAGTCCTAGCGGGCGCTCCTACGAGCAGTACTTC. Translating gives CSASPSGRSYEQYF.